Presented here are 31 T cell receptor beta chains from one specimen sequenced in a study of blood T cell repertoires in COVID-19. Measured with immunoSEQ multiplex PCR; TCRdb has only the in-frame clones, and not every one. This table has 200,000 to 250,000 clones, around 84% appearing once. Source material: peripheral blood. The receptors stem from a woman aged 80 or over with active or convalescent COVID-19.

This chain connects TRBV5-1 to TRBJ2-3, with TRBD2 matching 10 bases. The germline gives CDR1 SGHRS, CDR2 YFSETQ. CDR3 length: 17 residues. The trim removed 4 bases at V and 0 bases at J, leaving 8 bases unmatched. CDR3: CASSGRTSGVSTDTQYF. The DNA of the CDR3 is TGCGCCAGCAGCGGAAGAACTAGCGGGGTTAGCACAGATACGCAGTATTTT.

V usage is TRBV2 and J usage is TRBJ2-5, with D possibly TRBD1 on 6 matching bases. This CDR3 contains 15 residues. In germline, CDR1 is SNHLY, CDR2 FYNNEI. Trimming cost V 4 bases and J 3 bases, with 15 bases left between them. This CDR3 is CASSVYPDSKETQYF. The DNA for the CDR3 is TGTGCCAGCAGTGTCTATCCGGACAGTAAAGAGACCCAGTACTTC.

The V and J genes are TRBV18 and TRBJ1-1; D remains unclear. Germline values: CDR1 KGHSH, CDR2 LQKENI. V lost 2 bases and J 8 bases, leaving 18 bases between the germline ends. The CDR3 sequence is 15 residues long. Here the CDR3 DNA reads TGTGCCAGCTCACCAAATTTCTTTATGGCAGGAGAAGCTTTCTTT. It specifies CASSPNFFMAGEAFF.

Here the CDR3 DNA reads TGTGCCAGCAGCCTCACCTACGAGCAGTACTTC. Protein: CASSLTYEQYF. The chain couples TRBV7-8 to TRBJ2-7; D is ambiguous. The CDR3 runs 11 residues. V lost 5 bases and J lost 2, with 4 bases in between. Germline assignment: CDR1 SGHVS and CDR2 FQNEAQ. The whole variable domain, remainder taken from reference TRBV7-8 and TRBJ2-7, is GAGVSQSPRYKVAKRGQDVALRCDPISGHVSLFWYQQALGQGPEFLTYFQNEAQLDKSGLPSDRFFAERPEGSVSTLKIQRTQQEDSAVYLCASSLTYEQYFGPGTRLTVT.

V and J are TRBV5-1 and TRBJ2-7, with 9 positions matching TRBD2. The length of the CDR3 is 15 residues. V gave up 4 bases and J gave up 0 bases; unmatched junction bases: 5. Looked up from germline, CDR1 is SGHRS and CDR2 is YFSETQ. The CDR3 here is CASSLSGSASYEQYF. The CDR3 region has the DNA TGCGCCAGCAGCCTTAGCGGGAGCGCCTCCTACGAGCAGTACTTC.

This clone was counted once. The rearrangement uses TRBV5-4 and TRBJ2-3; 8 nucleotides agree with TRBD2. This CDR3 contains 14 residues. V gave up 1 base and J gave up 4 bases; unmatched junction bases: 2. Germline CDR1 reads SGHNT; CDR2 reads YYREEE (reference sequence). As DNA, the CDR3 is TGTGCCAGCAGCTTGCCCGGGAGGGCAGATACGCAGTATTTT. It yields the protein CASSLPGRADTQYF.

The J gene is TRBJ2-2, the V gene TRBV5-1, with 9 positions matching TRBD2. CDR3 length: 15 amino acids. The ends lost 0 bases at V and 8 bases at J; junction bases unmatched: 5. Germline values: CDR1 SGHRS, CDR2 YFSETQ. CDR3 sequence reads: CASSLVSGSAGELFF. The DNA for the CDR3 is TGCGCCAGCAGCTTGGTTAGCGGGAGTGCGGGGGAGCTGTTTTTT.

J is TRBJ1-2 and V is TRBV2; D is ambiguous. The CDR3 totals 14 residues. Between the trimmed V and J ends, which lost 5 bases and 4 bases, there was a span of 14 bases. Looked up from germline, CDR1 is SNHLY and CDR2 is FYNNEI. The DNA of the CDR3 is TGTGCCAGCAGTATGGCGGGAATTGGCTATGGCTACACCTTC. Its protein is CASSMAGIGYGYTF.

This clone is a singleton in its sample. The rearrangement joins TRBV29-1 to TRBJ1-1; D possibly corresponds to TRBD1 (6 bases). V was pared by 6 bases and J by 0 bases, with 11 bases between. Germline assignment: CDR1 SQVTM and CDR2 ANQGSEA. This CDR3 contains 13 residues. The CDR3 spells CSVTGHLNTEAFF. Written as DNA, the CDR3 is TGCAGCGTCACGGGACACTTGAACACTGAAGCTTTCTTT. The entire variable domain, with the rest obtained from reference TRBV29-1 and TRBJ1-1, is as follows: SAVISQKPSRDICQRGTSLTIQCQVDSQVTMMFWYRQQPGQSLTLIATANQGSEATYESGFVIDKFPISRPNLTFSTLTVSNMSPEDSSIYLCSVTGHLNTEAFFGQGTRLTVV.

The chain uses TRBV5-6 and TRBJ1-5; D not certain. The CDR3 loop spans 12 amino acids. The V gene's germline CDR1 is SGHDT and CDR2 YYEEEE. V dropped 4 bases and J dropped 6 bases, with 8 bases sitting between them. The CDR3 reads CASSHPGQPQHF. Here the CDR3 DNA reads TGTGCCAGCAGCCACCCCGGTCAGCCCCAGCATTTT.

This rearrangement joins TRBV19 to TRBJ1-5, with 9 bases matching TRBD1. With V trimmed by 4 bases and J by 6 bases, 7 bases remained unmatched. CDR3 length: 15 residues. Germline values: CDR1 LNHDA, CDR2 SQIVND (reference sequence). The CDR3 spells CASSRGQGLVQPQHF. As DNA, the CDR3 is TGTGCCAGTAGTAGGGGACAGGGCTTGGTTCAGCCCCAGCATTTT.

The V call is TRBV6-2 or TRBV6-3, the J call TRBJ2-3; tentatively, D is TRBD1 (5 bases). Looked up from germline, CDR1 is MNHEY and CDR2 is SVGEGT. This CDR3 region has 15 residues. The V end lost 2 bases, the J end lost 6 bases, and 15 bases lay between the germline ends. CDR3 protein: CASSYRQGGVDTQYF. The CDR3 region has the DNA TGTGCCAGCAGTTACCGGCAGGGTGGGGTTGATACGCAGTATTTT.

This clone was seen a handful of times. This chain connects TRBV29-1 to TRBJ2-7, with TRBD2 matching over 9 bases. The trim removed 1 base at V and 0 bases at J, leaving 4 bases unmatched. The CDR3 consists of 15 residues. The V gene's germline CDR1 is SQVTM and CDR2 ANQGSEA. CDR3 loop: CSVEAQRGVSYEQYF. The CDR3 coding sequence is TGCAGCGTTGAAGCGCAGCGGGGGGTCTCCTACGAGCAGTACTTC.

J is TRBJ2-7 and V is TRBV20-1; 8 bases agree with TRBD1. V gave up 6 bases and J gave up 5 bases; unmatched junction bases: 18. The germline V gene has CDR1 DFQATT and CDR2 SNEGSKA (reference sequence). The length of the CDR3 is 16 residues. CDR3 protein: CSASHSRDRRDDEQYF. CDR3 nucleotide sequence: TGCAGTGCAAGTCACTCCCGGGACAGGCGGGACGACGAGCAGTACTTC.

The rearrangement links TRBV30 to TRBJ1-4; 7 nucleotides line up with TRBD1. Germline CDR1 reads GTSNPN; CDR2 reads SVGIG (reference sequence). V lost 3 bases to trimming and J lost 11 bases; unmatched junction nucleotides: 12. The length of the CDR3 is 14 residues. CDR3 bases: TGTGCCTGGAGCCGGACAGGAGCTTTGGAGAAACTGTTTTTT. It translates to CAWSRTGALEKLFF. Filled out from reference TRBV30 and TRBJ1-4, the complete variable domain reads SQTIHQWPATLVQPVGSPLSLECTVEGTSNPNLYWYRQAAGRGLQLLFYSVGIGQISSEVPQNLSASRPQDRQFILSSKKLLLSDSGFYLCAWSRTGALEKLFFGSGTQLSVL.

The chain is built from TRBV7-2 and TRBJ2-2, with D maybe TRBD2 (5 bases). Germline CDR1 reads SGHTA; CDR2 reads FQGNSA. Trimming shortened V by 4 bases and J by 7 bases, and 10 bases separated the two germline ends. The CDR3 runs 13 residues. The CDR3 loop reads CASSSQEVGELFF. For the CDR3, the DNA is TGTGCCAGCAGCTCCCAGGAGGTCGGGGAGCTGTTTTTT.

V gene TRBV7-2 combines with J gene TRBJ2-5, with 13 bases aligning to TRBD2. The V segment lost 2 bases and the J segment 2 bases; nucleotides outside the gene matches: 2. The CDR3 loop spans 16 amino acids. Germline V CDR1 and CDR2: SGHTA, FQGNSA. CDR3 DNA sequence: TGTGCCAGCAGCTTATCGACTAGCGGGGGGCAAGAGACCCAGTACTTC. This translates into CASSLSTSGGQETQYF.

The J gene is TRBJ1-5, the V gene TRBV7-8; no clear D. The germline CDR1 and CDR2 sequences are SGHVS and FQNEAQ. The CDR3 has 14 residues. The V end lost 1 base, the J end lost 4 bases, and 8 bases lay between the germline ends. The CDR3 nucleotides read TGTGCCAGCAGCTTAGTGGGCAGTAATCAGCCCCAGCATTTT. Translation gives CASSLVGSNQPQHF.

V usage is TRBV9 and J usage is TRBJ2-1, with 11 bases aligning to TRBD2. The trim removed 0 bases at V and 5 bases at J, leaving 1 base unmatched. CDR3 length: 15 amino acids. Germline lookup yields CDR1 SGDLS and CDR2 YYNGEE. DNA for the CDR3: TGTGCCAGCAGCGTAGCACTAGCGGGGGACAATGAGCAGTTCTTC. Translated: CASSVALAGDNEQFF.

The rearrangement uses TRBV7-2 and TRBJ2-4; no clear D gene. CDR1 SGHTA and CDR2 FQGNSA come from the germline V gene. V lost 8 bases and J 8 bases, leaving 13 bases between the germline ends. This CDR3 region has 12 residues. DNA of the CDR3: TGTGCCAGCGTCCTGTCCCCCGACATTCAGTACTTC. Amino acids: CASVLSPDIQYF.

The rearrangement joins TRBV27 to TRBJ2-3; 11 bases align to TRBD2. CDR3 length equals 19 residues. Germline CDR1 and CDR2: MNHEY and SMNVEV (reference sequence). V shed 5 bases and J 1 base; nucleotides not matched to a gene: 14. This CDR3 is CASSPTGTSGVVGTDTQYF. CDR3 nucleotide sequence: TGTGCCAGCAGTCCGACAGGGACTAGCGGCGTCGTAGGCACAGATACGCAGTATTTT.

This sequence joins TRBV28 and TRBJ1-2; TRBD1 matches 7 bases. The V segment lost 7 bases and the J segment 3 bases; nucleotides outside the gene matches: 20. This CDR3 has 18 residues. CDR1 is MDHEN, CDR2 SYDVKM, per germline. CDR3 nucleotides: TGTGCCAGCATCCCCCCCGGGACAGCCATAACCCCGGACTATGGCTACACCTTC. Encoded protein: CASIPPGTAITPDYGYTF.

The chain employs TRBV12-3 or TRBV12-4 and TRBJ2-1; TRBD1 matches at 8 bases. J was trimmed by 12 bases and V by 2 bases; bases with no gene match: 3. This CDR3 contains 12 residues. CDR3: CASSLQGAGQFF. The CDR3 DNA reads as TGTGCCAGCAGTTTACAGGGGGCCGGGCAGTTCTTC.

This chain links TRBV7-2 with TRBJ2-1; 9 bases are a match to TRBD2. V trimming: 5 bases; J trimming: 12 bases; junction bases outside the gene matches: 11. Germline CDR1 is SGHTA and CDR2 is FQGNSA. The CDR3 is made up of 14 amino acids. Here the CDR3 DNA reads TGTGCCAGCAGCCCGGGACTAGCAGGCCTCGGGCAGTTCTTC. This encodes CASSPGLAGLGQFF.

This clone was seen once. The J gene is TRBJ2-5, the V gene TRBV5-1; 7 nucleotides agree with TRBD1. The germline gives CDR1 SGHRS, CDR2 YFSETQ. The CDR3 loop spans 14 amino acids. V shed 4 bases and J 2 bases; nucleotides not matched to a gene: 5. This CDR3 reads CASSPGTEQETQYF. The CDR3 nucleotides read TGCGCCAGCAGCCCCGGGACAGAACAAGAGACCCAGTACTTC.

The chain joins TRBV11-3 to TRBJ1-2; a possible D gene is TRBD1 (5 bases). V lost 2 bases, J lost 8 bases, and 9 bases lay in between. Germline CDR1 SGHNT, CDR2 YENEEA. The CDR3 is 12 residues long. The CDR3 DNA is TGTGCCAGCAGCTTACAGGGAGGGGGCTACACCTTC. Protein product: CASSLQGGGYTF.

The chain has TRBV6-1 and TRBJ2-7, with 9 bases that match TRBD1. V trimming: 1 base; J trimming: 3 bases; junction bases outside the gene matches: 10. CDR1 MNHNS and CDR2 SASEGT come from the germline V gene. There are 17 residues in the CDR3. The CDR3 sequence is CASSEEHYGTGRYEQYF. CDR3 bases: TGTGCCAGCAGTGAAGAGCATTATGGGACAGGGCGCTACGAGCAGTACTTC.

The chain recombines TRBV27 with TRBJ1-1; no clear D. This CDR3 has 15 residues. CDR1 and CDR2 from the germline V gene are MNHEY and SMNVEV (reference sequence). V was pared by 6 bases and J by 3 bases, with 17 bases between. CDR3 nucleotide sequence: TGTGCCAGCAGCCCCTCGGGGAGGTGGTACACTGAAGCTTTCTTT. Protein sequence: CASSPSGRWYTEAFF.

The genes are TRBV5-6 and TRBJ2-1; 9 bases are a match to TRBD1. CDR3 length: 18 residues. V lost 3 bases to trimming and J lost 10 bases; unmatched junction nucleotides: 20. The germline CDR1 and CDR2 sequences are SGHDT and YYEEEE. The CDR3 protein is CASSSITGGWSNRGEQFF. The CDR3 DNA sequence: TGTGCCAGCAGCTCCATTACAGGGGGCTGGTCGAATCGGGGGGAGCAGTTCTTC.

The CDR3 DNA follows: TGCGCCAGCAGCCAAGATCCAGGGGGCTGGGGTGAAAAACTGTTTTTT. This sequence encodes CASSQDPGGWGEKLFF. J is TRBJ1-4 and V is TRBV4-1; TRBD1 agrees at 8 bases. Germline V gene sequence: CDR1 MGHRA, CDR2 YSYEKL. CDR3 size: 16 residues. J gave up 7 bases and V 0 bases, and 7 bases lay outside the gene matches.

CDR3 bases: TGTGCCAGTAGTATGGACCCCGGTGGGACAGGGGGTACTGAAGCTTTCTTT. Protein: CASSMDPGGTGGTEAFF. The rearrangement uses TRBV19 and TRBJ1-1; 11 bases are shared with TRBD1. Germline loops: CDR1 LNHDA, CDR2 SQIVND (reference sequence). The V segment lost 3 bases and the J segment 5 bases; nucleotides outside the gene matches: 11. The length of the CDR3 is 17 residues.